This T cell receptor (beta chain) was identified during a study of blood T cell repertoires in COVID-19. In the study overall: Spain, Italy and the United States supplied samples that represented acute and convalescent COVID-19. T cells, B-cell-depleted T cells, or PBMCs provided the cDNA or gDNA that served as material.

There are 16 residues in the CDR3. The trim removed 1 base at V and 0 bases at J, leaving 3 bases unmatched. Looked up from germline, CDR1 is LNHDA and CDR2 is SQIVND (reference sequence). Authors' processing steps: The authors estimated nucleated cell counts from reference gene primer amplification. TCRdb's copy holds only in-frame clones and misses some; the assay was immunoSEQ multiplex PCR. V and J calls and clone size are copied from that table; D and trimming were computed from the DNA. The table has 110,000 or so clones, about four fifths seen once; the top ten hold 15%. The count of this clone is one.

The material sequenced was peripheral blood. The chain has TRBV19 and TRBJ2-5; 9 bases map to TRBD1. The TCR sequence derives from an elderly woman with acute or convalescent COVID-19. In DNA, the CDR3 is TGTGCCAGTAGTATAGGTGGGACAGGGTACCAAGAGACCCAGTACTTC. Its protein is CASSIGGTGYQETQYF.